The entry that follows covers one TCR beta chain sequence. The data were taken from a study of T cell repertoires in cytomegalovirus infection. Via MiXCR, TCRdb re-called the reads, giving one row per CDR3 protein. The sample contains 400,000 or so distinct CDR3 sequences, approximately 18% of which appear only once. The CDR3 extends over 13 amino acids. The V gene's germline CDR1 is SGHDN and CDR2 FVKESK. V lost 5 bases to trimming and J lost 3 bases, with 8 bases between them. This receptor was identified in a human donor in good health (CMV status not recorded). Some clones in this sample may be carry-over from other donors' samples. Sequencing used PBMCs. The V and J genes are TRBV14 and TRBJ2-1; D uncertain. DNA of the CDR3: TGTGCCAGCAGCTCCAGCTTCTACAATGAGCAGTTCTTC. This sequence encodes CASSSSFYNEQFF.